The next 9 T cell receptor beta chains were all read from a single sample in a study of CD8+ T cells in alopecia areata. Extracted RNA was reverse transcribed, and the resulting cDNA served as sequencing template. Produced via immunoSEQ multiplex PCR; TCRdb's table is partial and in-frame only. This table has over 150,000 clones, 50% to 65% appearing once. Treatment defined: oral pan-JAK inhibitor, 5-10 mg twice daily. The sample in question was CD4+ T cells sorted from blood, obtained at week 24, from a patient treated with tofacitinib. These TCRs come from a human donor with alopecia areata.

V is TRBV30 and J is TRBJ1-2; 7 nucleotides align to TRBD1. The CDR3 contains 13 residues. The junction had 9 bases not matched to a gene; V was cut back by 5 bases and J by 6 bases. Per the germline V gene, CDR1 is GTSNPN and CDR2 is SVGIG (reference sequence). CDR3 sequence reads: CAWGRQGFDGYTF. The CDR3 nucleotides read TGTGCCTGGGGCCGACAGGGATTTGATGGCTACACCTTC.

In its sample, this clone was seen a few times. CDR3 protein: CASSLQGTSYGDTQYF. The CDR3, as DNA: TGTGCCAGCAGCTTACAGGGGACTAGTTACGGAGATACGCAGTATTTT. V and J are TRBV7-2 and TRBJ2-3; 8 nucleotides line up with TRBD2. Germline V CDR1 and CDR2: SGHTA, FQGNSA. V shed 2 bases and J 5 bases; nucleotides not matched to a gene: 9. The CDR3 has 16 residues. The full variable domain, in which reference TRBV7-2 and TRBJ2-3 provide the parts outside the CDR3, is GAGVSQSPSNKVTEKGKDVELRCDPISGHTALYWYRQSLGQGLEFLIYFQGNSAPDKSGLPSDRFSAERTGGSVSTLTIQRTQQEDSAVYLCASSLQGTSYGDTQYFGPGTRLTVL.

This clone was counted only a few times. Other DNA sequences of this sample code for an identical CDR3. This chain uses TRBV30 with TRBJ1-2; D unresolved. The length of the CDR3 is 11 residues. Germline V lookup: CDR1 GTSNPN, CDR2 SVGIG (reference sequence). V was shortened by 4 bases and J by 2 bases, with 5 bases between the two germline ends. The CDR3 DNA reads as TGTGCCTGGACAGGAAACTATGGCTACACCTTC. This codes for CAWTGNYGYTF.

The V gene is TRBV15, the J gene TRBJ2-5, with TRBD2 matching over 10 bases. After removal of 4 bases from V and 4 bases from J, the junction contained 6 bases not matched to a gene. Germline V lookup: CDR1 LNHNV, CDR2 YYDKDF (reference sequence). CDR3 length: 15 amino acids. CDR3 in DNA: TGTGCCACCAGCATTCAAGCGGGGGGGAGAGAGACCCAGTACTTC. Encoded protein: CATSIQAGGRETQYF.

This chain joins TRBV6-1 and TRBJ2-5; perhaps TRBD2 as D (6 bases). The CDR3 has 14 amino acids. Trimming took 8 bases from V and 5 from J, leaving 18 bases between them. Germline loops: CDR1 MNHNS, CDR2 SASEGT. The DNA of the CDR3 is TGTGCCAGCCTCTTCGCCAGGGCGGGGGAGACCCAGTACTTC. Translated, it gives CASLFARAGETQYF.

The chain combines TRBV30 with TRBJ1-2, with D unclear. CDR1 is GTSNPN, CDR2 SVGIG, per germline (reference sequence). The V and J ends lost 4 bases and 3 bases respectively, with 12 bases between them. This CDR3 spans 13 amino acids. The CDR3 region has the DNA TGTGCCTGGACTAGAGACGGGTACTATGGCTACACCTTC. The encoded protein is CAWTRDGYYGYTF.

The chain has TRBV6-5 and TRBJ2-1; the D call may be TRBD1 or TRBD2 (5 bases each). V dropped 7 bases and J dropped 10 bases, with 17 bases sitting between them. CDR1 and CDR2 from the germline V gene are MNHEY and SVGAGI. The CDR3 is 13 amino acids. The CDR3 reads CASTPGSQGEQFF. CDR3 DNA sequence: TGTGCCAGCACCCCGGGATCTCAGGGAGAGCAGTTCTTC.

V is TRBV30 and J is TRBJ2-3; 10 nucleotides match TRBD1. The CDR3 length is 17 residues. Germline trimming cut 3 bases from V and 1 base from J; bases unmatched to any gene: 10. Germline lookup yields CDR1 GTSNPN and CDR2 SVGIG (reference sequence). This CDR3 reads CAWSPDRGRSGTDTQYF. As DNA, the CDR3 is TGTGCCTGGAGCCCCGACAGGGGGCGGAGTGGCACAGATACGCAGTATTTT.

This chain uses TRBV4-1 with TRBJ1-2; possibly TRBD1 for D (6 bases). The CDR3 runs to 14 residues. Germline V gives CDR1 MGHRA, CDR2 YSYEKL. V was trimmed by 1 base and J by 2 bases, leaving 8 bases between them. The CDR3 protein is CASSQGTANYGYTF. CDR3 bases: TGCGCCAGCAGCCAAGGGACAGCAAACTATGGCTACACCTTC.